This T cell receptor (beta chain) was captured in a study of T cell repertoires in cytomegalovirus infection. The overall study: Used in the study were CMV epitopes, some recently identified and HLA-C-restricted, others well-studied and HLA-B-restricted. CMV infection together with matching HLA type was indicated by public TCR beta signatures.

This clonotype was counted a few times. No antigen is known for it. TCRdb itself ran the reads through MiXCR, one entry per CDR3 protein. The sample carries about 51,000 distinct CDR3 sequences, around 20% recorded once. Study-wide results and caveats: HLA-C-restricted CMV clonotypes gave the most frequent clonotype in two of eight donors. Using cumulative public TCR beta family frequency, the authors identified those who carried CMV together with the relevant HLA.

V lost 2 bases to trimming and J lost 6 bases, with 5 bases between them. Germline V gene sequence: CDR1 MNHNY, CDR2 SVGAGI (reference sequence). The CDR3 sequence is 12 residues long. V usage is TRBV6-6 and J usage is TRBJ1-5; D remains unclear. This TCR was sampled from a human donor in good health (CMV status not recorded). Some clones in this sample may be carry-over from other donors' samples. Sequences were derived from CD8+ T cells from cultured PBMCs, sampled from culture after CMV antigen stimulation. In DNA, the CDR3 is TGTGCCAGCAGTTACATCGGTCAGCCCCAGCATTTT. Translated, it gives CASSYIGQPQHF.